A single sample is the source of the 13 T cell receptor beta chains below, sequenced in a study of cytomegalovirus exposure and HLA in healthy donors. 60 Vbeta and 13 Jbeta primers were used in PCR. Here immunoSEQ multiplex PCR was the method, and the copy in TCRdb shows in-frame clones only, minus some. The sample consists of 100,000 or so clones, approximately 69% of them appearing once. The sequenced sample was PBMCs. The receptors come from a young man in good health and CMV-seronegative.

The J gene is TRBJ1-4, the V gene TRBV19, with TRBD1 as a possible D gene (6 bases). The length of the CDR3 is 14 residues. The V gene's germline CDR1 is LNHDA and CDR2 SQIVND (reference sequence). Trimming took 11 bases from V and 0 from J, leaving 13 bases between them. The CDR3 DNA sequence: TGTGCCGTAGGCGCAGGGGCAACTAATGAAAAACTGTTTTTT. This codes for CAVGAGATNEKLFF.

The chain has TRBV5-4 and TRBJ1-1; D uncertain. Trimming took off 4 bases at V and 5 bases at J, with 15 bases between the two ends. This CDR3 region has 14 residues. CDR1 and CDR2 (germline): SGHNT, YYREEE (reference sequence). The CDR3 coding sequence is TGTGCCAGCAGCCTACGGGAGAGAGGAACTGAAGCTTTCTTT. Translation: CASSLRERGTEAFF.

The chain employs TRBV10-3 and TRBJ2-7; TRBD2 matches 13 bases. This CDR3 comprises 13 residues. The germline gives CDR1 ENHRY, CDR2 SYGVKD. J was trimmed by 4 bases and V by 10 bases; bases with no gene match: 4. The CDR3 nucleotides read TGTGCCACCGGGACTAGCGGGAAATACGAGCAGTACTTC. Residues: CATGTSGKYEQYF.

In DNA form, the CDR3 reads TGTGCCAGCAGCATAGACACCTATGGCTACACCTTC. Its protein product is CASSIDTYGYTF. The chain uses TRBV7-8 and TRBJ1-2; D ambiguous. Trimming removed 5 bases from V and 4 bases from J, with 8 bases in between. This CDR3 has 12 residues. Germline values: CDR1 SGHVS, CDR2 FQNEAQ. The entire variable domain, with the rest obtained from reference TRBV7-8 and TRBJ1-2, is as follows: GAGVSQSPRYKVAKRGQDVALRCDPISGHVSLFWYQQALGQGPEFLTYFQNEAQLDKSGLPSDRFFAERPEGSVSTLKIQRTQQEDSAVYLCASSIDTYGYTFGSGTRLTVV.

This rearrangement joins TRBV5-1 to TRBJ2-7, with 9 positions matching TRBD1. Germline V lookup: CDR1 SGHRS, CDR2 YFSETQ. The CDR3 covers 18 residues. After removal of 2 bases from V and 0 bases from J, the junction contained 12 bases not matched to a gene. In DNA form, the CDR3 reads TGCGCCAGCAGCTTTAAACTACAGGGGGCGGCATACTCCTACGAGCAGTACTTC. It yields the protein CASSFKLQGAAYSYEQYF.

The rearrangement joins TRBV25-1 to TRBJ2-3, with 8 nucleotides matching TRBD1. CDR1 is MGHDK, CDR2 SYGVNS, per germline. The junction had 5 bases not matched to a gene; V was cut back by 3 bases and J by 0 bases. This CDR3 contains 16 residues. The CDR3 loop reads CASSEGTGRSTDTQYF. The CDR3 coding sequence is TGTGCCAGCAGTGAGGGGACAGGTAGAAGCACAGATACGCAGTATTTT.

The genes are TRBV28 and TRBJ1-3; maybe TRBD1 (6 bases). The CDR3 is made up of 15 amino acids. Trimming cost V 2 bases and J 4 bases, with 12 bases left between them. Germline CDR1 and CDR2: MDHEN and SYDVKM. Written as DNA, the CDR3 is TGTGCCAGCAGTTTACAGGGAGGGACAGGAAACACCATATATTTT. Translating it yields CASSLQGGTGNTIYF.

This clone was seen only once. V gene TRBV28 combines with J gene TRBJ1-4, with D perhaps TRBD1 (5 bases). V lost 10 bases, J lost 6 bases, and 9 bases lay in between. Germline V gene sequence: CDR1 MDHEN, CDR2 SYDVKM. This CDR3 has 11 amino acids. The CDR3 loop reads CAIRADEKLFF. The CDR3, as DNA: TGTGCCATCAGGGCGGATGAAAAACTGTTTTTT.

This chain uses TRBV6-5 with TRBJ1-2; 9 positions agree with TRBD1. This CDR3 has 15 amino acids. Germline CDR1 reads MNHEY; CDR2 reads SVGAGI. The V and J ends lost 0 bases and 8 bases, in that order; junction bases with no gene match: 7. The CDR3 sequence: CASSYSGQGEFGYTF. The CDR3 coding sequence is TGTGCCAGCAGTTACTCGGGACAGGGAGAATTCGGCTACACCTTC.

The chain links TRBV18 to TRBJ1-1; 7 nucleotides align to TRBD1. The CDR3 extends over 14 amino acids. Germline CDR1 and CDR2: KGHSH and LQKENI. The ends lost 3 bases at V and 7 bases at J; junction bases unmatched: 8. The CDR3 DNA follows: TGTGCCAGCTCACCTTTGACAGGGCAAGATGAAGCTTTCTTT. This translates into CASSPLTGQDEAFF. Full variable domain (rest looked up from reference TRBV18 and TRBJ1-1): NAGVMQNPRHLVRRRGQEARLRCSPMKGHSHVYWYRQLPEEGLKFMVYLQKENIIDESGMPKERFSAEFPKEGPSILRIQQVVRGDSAAYFCASSPLTGQDEAFFGQGTRLTVV.

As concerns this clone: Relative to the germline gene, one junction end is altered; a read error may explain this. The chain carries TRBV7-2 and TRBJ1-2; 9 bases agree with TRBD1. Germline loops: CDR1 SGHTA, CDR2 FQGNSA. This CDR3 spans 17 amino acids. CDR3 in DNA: TGTGCCAGCAGCCGTACTCCCGACAGGGGGAGAAACTTTGGCTACACCTTC. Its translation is CASSRTPDRGRNFGYTF.

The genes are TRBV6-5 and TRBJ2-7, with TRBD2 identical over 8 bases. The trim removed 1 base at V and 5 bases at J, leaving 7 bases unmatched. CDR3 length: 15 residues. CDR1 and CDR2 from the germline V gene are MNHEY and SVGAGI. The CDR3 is CASSYYKRENHEQYF. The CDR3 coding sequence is TGTGCCAGCAGTTACTATAAGCGGGAGAACCACGAGCAGTACTTC.

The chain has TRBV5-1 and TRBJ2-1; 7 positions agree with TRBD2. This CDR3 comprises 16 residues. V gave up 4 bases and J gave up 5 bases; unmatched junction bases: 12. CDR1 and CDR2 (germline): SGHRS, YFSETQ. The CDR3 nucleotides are TGCGCCAGCAGCCCGAGTGTTCGCGGGACTAACAATGAGCAGTTCTTC. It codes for CASSPSVRGTNNEQFF.